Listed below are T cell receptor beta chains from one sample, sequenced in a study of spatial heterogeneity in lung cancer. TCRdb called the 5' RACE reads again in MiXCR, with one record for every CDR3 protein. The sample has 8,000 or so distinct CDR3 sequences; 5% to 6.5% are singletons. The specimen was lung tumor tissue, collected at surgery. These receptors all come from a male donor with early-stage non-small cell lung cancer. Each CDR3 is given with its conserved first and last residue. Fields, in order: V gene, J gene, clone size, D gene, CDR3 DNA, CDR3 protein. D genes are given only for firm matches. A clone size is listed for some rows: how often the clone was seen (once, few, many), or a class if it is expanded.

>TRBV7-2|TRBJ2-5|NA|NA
TGTGCCAGCAGCTTGGACCTCGGGGATCAAGAGACCCAGTACTTC
CASSLDLGDQETQYF
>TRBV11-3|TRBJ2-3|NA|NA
TGTGCCAGCAGCTTAGATCGGGGTGGGGCGCCAGATACGCAGTATTTT
CASSLDRGGAPDTQYF
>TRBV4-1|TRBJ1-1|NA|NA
TGCGCCAGCAGTGAACAGCTGAACACTGAAGCTTTCTTT
CASSEQLNTEAFF
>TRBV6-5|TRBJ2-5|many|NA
TGTGCCAGCAGTTACGGGGAGACAGGCGGAGAGACCCAGTACTTC
CASSYGETGGETQYF
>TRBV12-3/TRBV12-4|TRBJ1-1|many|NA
TGTGCCAGCAGTTTACAGAGGAACACTGAAGCTTTCTTT
CASSLQRNTEAFF
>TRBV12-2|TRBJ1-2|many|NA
TGTGCAAGTCGCCTAATGACAGGGTATTACTATGGCTACACCTTC
CASRLMTGYYYGYTF
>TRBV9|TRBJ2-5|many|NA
TGTGCCAGCAGCGCCTCCCCTAGGACCGCCTACCAAGAGACCCAGTACTTC
CASSASPRTAYQETQYF
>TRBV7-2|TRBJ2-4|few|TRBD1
TGTGCCAGCAGCCCGGGGACAGGGGAAAGCCAGTACTTC
CASSPGTGESQYF
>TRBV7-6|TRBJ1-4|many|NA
TGTGCCAGCAGTGGGGAGTCTAATGAAAAACTGTTTTTT
CASSGESNEKLFF
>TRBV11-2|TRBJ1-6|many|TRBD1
TGTGCCAGCAGTTTCGACAGGGTCTCTCATAATTCACCCCTCCACTTT
CASSFDRVSHNSPLHF
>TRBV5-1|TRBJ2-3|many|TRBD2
TGCGCCAGCAGCTTAGGATTAGCGGGGTCCTCGGATACGCAGTATTTT
CASSLGLAGSSDTQYF
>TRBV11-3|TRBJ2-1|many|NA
TGTGCCAGCAGCTTAGCGGGGGCTAGCGCGAGCTCCTACAATGAGCAGTTCTTC
CASSLAGASASSYNEQFF
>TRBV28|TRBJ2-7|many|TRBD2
TGTGCCAGCAGTAGGGCTAGCGGGAGAGTTGTGCAGTACTTC
CASSRASGRVVQYF
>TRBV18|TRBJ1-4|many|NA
TGTGCCAGCTCACCACGGACAAATGAAAAACTGTTTTTT
CASSPRTNEKLFF
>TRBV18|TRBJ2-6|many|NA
TGTGCCAGCTCACCATTCCACGACGGTGGGGCCAACGTCCTGACTTTC
CASSPFHDGGANVLTF
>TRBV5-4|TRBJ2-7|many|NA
TGTGCCAGCAGCCCAGAACGGAGGGCCTCCTACGAGCAGTACTTC
CASSPERRASYEQYF
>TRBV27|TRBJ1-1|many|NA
TGTGCCAGCAGTTTAGGAAGGGAGGACACTGAAGCTTTCTTT
CASSLGREDTEAFF
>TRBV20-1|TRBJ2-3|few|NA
TGCAGTGCTAAAGCCTTCATGGCGGGACGGTTCACAGATACGCAGTATTTT
CSAKAFMAGRFTDTQYF
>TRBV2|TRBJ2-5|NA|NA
TGTGCCAGTAGCACGGGGCGAGGGGGGACCCAGTACTTC
CASSTGRGGTQYF
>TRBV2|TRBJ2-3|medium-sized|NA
TGTGCCAGCAGATGGGGGGCCAGCACAGATACGCAGTATTTT
CASRWGASTDTQYF
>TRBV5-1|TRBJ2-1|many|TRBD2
TGCGCCAGCAGCCCATCCGGGGGGGGCTACAATGAGCAGTTCTTC
CASSPSGGGYNEQFF
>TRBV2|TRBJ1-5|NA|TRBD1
TGTGCCAGCAGCGACGACAGGGGACAGCCCCAGCATTTT
CASSDDRGQPQHF
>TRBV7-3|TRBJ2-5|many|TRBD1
TGTGCCAGCAGCTTTGGACAGGGGCCTTTAGAGACCCAGTACTTC
CASSFGQGPLETQYF
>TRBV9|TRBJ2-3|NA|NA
TGTGCCAGCAGCGTAGCGGGGACTAGCACAGATACGCAGTATTTT
CASSVAGTSTDTQYF
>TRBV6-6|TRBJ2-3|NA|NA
TGTGCCAGCACCAGCAGTCTCCCGACAGATACGCAGTATTTT
CASTSSLPTDTQYF
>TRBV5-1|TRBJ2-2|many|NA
TGCGCCAGCAGCTTCGGGACCGCGAACACCGGGGAGCTGTTTTTT
CASSFGTANTGELFF
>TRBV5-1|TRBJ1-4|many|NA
TGCGCCAGCAGCTTGGGGGGCCAGGGGAATGAAAAACTGTTTTTT
CASSLGGQGNEKLFF
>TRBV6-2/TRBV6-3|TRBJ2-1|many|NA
TGTGCCAGCAGTTTAGTCAATGAGCAGTTCTTC
CASSLVNEQFF
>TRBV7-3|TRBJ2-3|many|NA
TGTGCCAGCAGCTTCGGTTTAGCAGGAGATACGCAGTATTTT
CASSFGLAGDTQYF
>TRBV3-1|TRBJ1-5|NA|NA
TGTGCCAGCAGCTGGGGAGTGAGCAATCAGCCCCAGCATTTT
CASSWGVSNQPQHF
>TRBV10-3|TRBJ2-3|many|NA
TGTGCCATCAGTGAGTTGGGAGGACCAGATACGCAGTATTTT
CAISELGGPDTQYF
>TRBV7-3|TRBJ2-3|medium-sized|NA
TGTGCCAGCAGCTTAGAGGTAGAAGATACGCAGTATTTT
CASSLEVEDTQYF
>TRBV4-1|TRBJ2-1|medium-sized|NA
TGCGCCAGCAGCCAGGTTCCCCCCAAACCGGGACACAGGAGCTCCTACAATGAGCAGTTCTTC
CASSQVPPKPGHRSSYNEQFF
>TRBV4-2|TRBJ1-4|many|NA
TGTGCCAGCAGCCAAGGACGGGCCGATAATGAAAAACTGTTTTTT
CASSQGRADNEKLFF
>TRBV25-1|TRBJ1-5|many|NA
TGTGCCAGCAGTGGTCTAAATAGCAATCAGCCCCAGCATTTT
CASSGLNSNQPQHF
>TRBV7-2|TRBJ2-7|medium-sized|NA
TGTGCCAGCAGCCCCCTCCGGACAAGCTCCTACGAGCAGTACTTC
CASSPLRTSSYEQYF
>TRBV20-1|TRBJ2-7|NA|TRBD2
TGCAGTGCTTCGGGTGGTAGCGGGAGGAGTCTCTACGAGCAGTACTTC
CSASGGSGRSLYEQYF
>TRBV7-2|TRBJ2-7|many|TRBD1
TGTGCCAGCAGCTTAGACGGGACAGGGGGACGCGAGCAGTACTTC
CASSLDGTGGREQYF
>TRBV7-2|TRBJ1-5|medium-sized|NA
TGTGCCAGCAGCTTAGCAGGGTCCGGGCAGCCCCAGCATTTT
CASSLAGSGQPQHF
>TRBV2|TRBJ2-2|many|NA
TGTGCCTCACAGTGGGCAGGGTCGGACACCGGGGAGCTGTTTTTT
CASQWAGSDTGELFF
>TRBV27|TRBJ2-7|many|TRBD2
TGTGCCAGCACCCCTCAACGCGGGAGAGCCTACGAGCAGTACTTC
CASTPQRGRAYEQYF
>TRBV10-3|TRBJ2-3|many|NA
TGTGCCATCAGTGAGTCTGGCACAGATACGCAGTATTTT
CAISESGTDTQYF
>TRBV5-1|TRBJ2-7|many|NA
TGCGCCAGCAGCTTCACAGGTGCCTACGAGCAGTACTTC
CASSFTGAYEQYF
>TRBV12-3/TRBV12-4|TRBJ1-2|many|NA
TGTGCCAGCAGTTTTTTCCTCGAAAGGGATGGCTACACCTTC
CASSFFLERDGYTF
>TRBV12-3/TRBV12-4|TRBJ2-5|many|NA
TGTGCCAGCAGTTTAGTGGGCAGCTCCCAAGAGACCCAGTACTTC
CASSLVGSSQETQYF